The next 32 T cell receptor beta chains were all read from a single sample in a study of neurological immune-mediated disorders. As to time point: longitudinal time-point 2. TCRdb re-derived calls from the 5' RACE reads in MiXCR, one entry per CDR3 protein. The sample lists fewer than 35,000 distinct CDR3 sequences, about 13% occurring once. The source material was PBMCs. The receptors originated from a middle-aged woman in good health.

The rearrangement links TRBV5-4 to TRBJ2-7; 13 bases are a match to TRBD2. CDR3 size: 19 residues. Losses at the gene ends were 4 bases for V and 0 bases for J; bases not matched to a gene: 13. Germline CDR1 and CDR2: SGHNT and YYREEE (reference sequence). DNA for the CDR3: TGTGCCAGCAGCACAACGTGGGGACTAGCGGGGAGGCACTCCTACGAGCAGTACTTC. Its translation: CASSTTWGLAGRHSYEQYF.

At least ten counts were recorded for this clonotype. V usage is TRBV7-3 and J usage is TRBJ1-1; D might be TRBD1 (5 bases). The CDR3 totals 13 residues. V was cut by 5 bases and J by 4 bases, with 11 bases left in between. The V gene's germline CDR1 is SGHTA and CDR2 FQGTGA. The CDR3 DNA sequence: TGTGCCAGCAGCCCCATGGGGGGCACTGAAGCTTTCTTT. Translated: CASSPMGGTEAFF.

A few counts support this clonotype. CDR3 protein: CSARRDRGSEQYF. CDR3 nucleotides: TGCAGTGCTCGCCGGGACAGGGGTTCCGAGCAGTACTTC. V is TRBV20-1 and J is TRBJ2-7; 10 nucleotides match TRBD1. Germline CDR1 reads DFQATT; CDR2 reads SNEGSKA (reference sequence). The V gene end was trimmed by 5 bases and the J gene end by 6 bases; junction bases not matched to a gene: 7. This CDR3 region has 13 residues.

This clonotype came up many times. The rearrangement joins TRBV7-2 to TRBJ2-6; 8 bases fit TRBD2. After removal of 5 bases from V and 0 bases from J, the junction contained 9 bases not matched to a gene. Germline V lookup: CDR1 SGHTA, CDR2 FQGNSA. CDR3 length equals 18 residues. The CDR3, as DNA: TGTGCCAGCAGCGGGCGGGTAGCGGGAAGCTCTGGGGCCAACGTCCTGACTTTC. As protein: CASSGRVAGSSGANVLTF.

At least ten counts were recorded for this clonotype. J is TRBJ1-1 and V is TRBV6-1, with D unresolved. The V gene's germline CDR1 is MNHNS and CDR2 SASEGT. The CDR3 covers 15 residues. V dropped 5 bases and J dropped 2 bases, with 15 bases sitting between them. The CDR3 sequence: CASSLQLGVNTEAFF. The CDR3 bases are TGTGCCAGCAGTCTACAGCTCGGGGTTAACACTGAAGCTTTCTTT.

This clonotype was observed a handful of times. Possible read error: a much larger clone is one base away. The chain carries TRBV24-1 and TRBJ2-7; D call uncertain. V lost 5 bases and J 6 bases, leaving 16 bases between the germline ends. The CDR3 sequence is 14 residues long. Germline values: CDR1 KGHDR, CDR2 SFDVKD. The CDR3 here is CATSGHLWATEQYF. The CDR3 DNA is TGTGCCACCAGTGGCCACCTTTGGGCTACCGAGCAGTACTTC.

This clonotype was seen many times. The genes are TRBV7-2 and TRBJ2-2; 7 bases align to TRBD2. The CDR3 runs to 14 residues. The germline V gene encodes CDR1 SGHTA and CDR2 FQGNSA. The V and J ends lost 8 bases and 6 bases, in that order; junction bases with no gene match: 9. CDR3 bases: TGTGCCAGCTCCACCCCCCGGGAGGCCGGGGAGCTGTTTTTT. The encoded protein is CASSTPREAGELFF. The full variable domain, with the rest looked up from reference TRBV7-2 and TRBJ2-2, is GAGVSQSPSNKVTEKGKDVELRCDPISGHTALYWYRQSLGQGLEFLIYFQGNSAPDKSGLPSDRFSAERTGGSVSTLTIQRTQQEDSAVYLCASSTPREAGELFFGEGSRLTVL.

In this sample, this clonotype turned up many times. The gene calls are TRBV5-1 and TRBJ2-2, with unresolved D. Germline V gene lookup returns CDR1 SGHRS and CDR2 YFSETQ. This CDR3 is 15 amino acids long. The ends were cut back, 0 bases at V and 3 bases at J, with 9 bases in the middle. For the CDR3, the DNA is TGCGCCAGCAGCTTGGACCCAAGGGACACCGGGGAGCTGTTTTTT. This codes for CASSLDPRDTGELFF. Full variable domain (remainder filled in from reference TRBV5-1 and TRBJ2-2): KAGVTQTPRYLIKTRGQQVTLSCSPISGHRSVSWYQQTPGQGLQFLFEYFSETQRNKGNFPGRFSGRQFSNSRSEMNVSTLELGDSALYLCASSLDPRDTGELFFGEGSRLTVL.

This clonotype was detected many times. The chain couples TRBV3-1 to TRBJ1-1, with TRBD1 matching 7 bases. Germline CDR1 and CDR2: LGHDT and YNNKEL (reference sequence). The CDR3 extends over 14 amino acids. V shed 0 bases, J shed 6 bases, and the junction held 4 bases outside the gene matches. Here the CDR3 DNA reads TGTGCCAGCAGCCAAGACGGGACAGTCTCTGAAGCTTTCTTT. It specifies CASSQDGTVSEAFF.

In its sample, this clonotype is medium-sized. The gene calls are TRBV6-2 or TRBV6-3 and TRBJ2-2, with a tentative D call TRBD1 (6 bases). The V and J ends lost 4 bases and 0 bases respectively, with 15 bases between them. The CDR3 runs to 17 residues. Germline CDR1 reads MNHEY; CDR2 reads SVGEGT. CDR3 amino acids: CASSWADSQPNTGELFF. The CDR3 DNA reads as TGTGCCAGCAGTTGGGCGGACAGCCAACCGAACACCGGGGAGCTGTTTTTT.

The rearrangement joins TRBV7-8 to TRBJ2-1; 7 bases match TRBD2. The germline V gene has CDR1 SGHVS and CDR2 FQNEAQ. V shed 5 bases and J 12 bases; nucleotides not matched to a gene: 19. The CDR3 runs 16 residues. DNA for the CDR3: TGTGCCAGCAGCCGATTGGGGGGGAAGAACAATGAAGGGCAGTTCTTC. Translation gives CASSRLGGKNNEGQFF.

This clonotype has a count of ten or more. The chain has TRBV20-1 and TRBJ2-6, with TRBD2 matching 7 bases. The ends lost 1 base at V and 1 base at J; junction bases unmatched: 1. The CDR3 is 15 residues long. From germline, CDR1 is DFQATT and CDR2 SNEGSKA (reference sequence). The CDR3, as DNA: TGCAGTGCTAGAGCGGGGGGTTCTGGGGCCAACGTCCTGACTTTC. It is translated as CSARAGGSGANVLTF.

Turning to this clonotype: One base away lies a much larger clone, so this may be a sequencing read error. In nucleotides, the CDR3 is TGTGCCAGTAGTCCCCAACGGGGCGGTAAGCCCCAGCATTTT. This encodes CASSPQRGGKPQHF. The rearrangement links TRBV19 to TRBJ1-5, with D possibly matching TRBD1 (5 bases). There are 14 residues in the CDR3. V was cut by 5 bases and J by 8 bases, with 16 bases left in between. Germline CDR1 and CDR2: LNHDA and SQIVND (reference sequence).

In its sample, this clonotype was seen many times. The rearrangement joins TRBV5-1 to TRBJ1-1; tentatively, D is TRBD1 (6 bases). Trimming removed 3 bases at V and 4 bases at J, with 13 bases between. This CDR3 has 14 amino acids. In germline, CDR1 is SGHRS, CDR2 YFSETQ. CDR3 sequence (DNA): TGCGCCAGCAGCTGGGGGGGGGGCCTCACTGAAGCTTTCTTT. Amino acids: CASSWGGGLTEAFF. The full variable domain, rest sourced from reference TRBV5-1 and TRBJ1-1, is KAGVTQTPRYLIKTRGQQVTLSCSPISGHRSVSWYQQTPGQGLQFLFEYFSETQRNKGNFPGRFSGRQFSNSRSEMNVSTLELGDSALYLCASSWGGGLTEAFFGQGTRLTVV.

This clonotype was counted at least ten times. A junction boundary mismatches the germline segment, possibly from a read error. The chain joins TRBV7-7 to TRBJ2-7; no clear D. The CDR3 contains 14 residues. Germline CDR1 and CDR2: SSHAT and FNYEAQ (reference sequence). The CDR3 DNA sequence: TGTGCTAGCAGCCCCACGGTTAGCTCCTACGAGCAGTACTTC. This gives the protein CASSPTVSSYEQYF.

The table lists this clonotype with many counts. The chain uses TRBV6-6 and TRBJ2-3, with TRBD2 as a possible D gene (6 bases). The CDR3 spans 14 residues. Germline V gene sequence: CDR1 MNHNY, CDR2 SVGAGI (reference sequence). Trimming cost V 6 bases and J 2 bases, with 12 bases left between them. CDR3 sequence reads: CASSFRGNTDTQYF. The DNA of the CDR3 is TGTGCCAGCAGCTTTCGGGGGAACACAGATACGCAGTATTTT.

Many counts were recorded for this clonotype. The CDR3 loop is CASSLYGRGDGYTF. In DNA form, the CDR3 reads TGTGCCAGCAGTTTATATGGCAGGGGGGACGGCTACACCTTC. V usage is TRBV12-3 or TRBV12-4 and J usage is TRBJ1-2; the match to TRBD1 covers 7 bases. The CDR3 is 14 residues long. V was pared by 2 bases and J by 8 bases, with 8 bases of the junction left unmatched.

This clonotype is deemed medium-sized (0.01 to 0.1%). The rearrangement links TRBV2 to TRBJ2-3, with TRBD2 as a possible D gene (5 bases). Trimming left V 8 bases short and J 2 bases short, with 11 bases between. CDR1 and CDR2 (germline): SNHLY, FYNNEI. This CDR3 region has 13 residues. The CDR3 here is CASQDFFTDTQYF. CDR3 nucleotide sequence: TGTGCCAGCCAGGACTTCTTCACAGATACGCAGTATTTT.

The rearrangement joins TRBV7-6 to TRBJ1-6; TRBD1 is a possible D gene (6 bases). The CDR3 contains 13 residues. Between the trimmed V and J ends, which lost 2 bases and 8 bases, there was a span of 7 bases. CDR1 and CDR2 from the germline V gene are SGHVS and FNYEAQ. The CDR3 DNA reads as TGTGCCAGCAGCTTAAGGGGGGATTCACCCCTCCACTTT. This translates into CASSLRGDSPLHF.

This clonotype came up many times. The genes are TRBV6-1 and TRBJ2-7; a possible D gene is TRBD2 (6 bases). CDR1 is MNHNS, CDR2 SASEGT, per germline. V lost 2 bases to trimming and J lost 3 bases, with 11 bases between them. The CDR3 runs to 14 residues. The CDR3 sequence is CASSESGTVYEQYF. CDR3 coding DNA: TGTGCCAGCAGTGAATCCGGGACTGTCTACGAGCAGTACTTC.

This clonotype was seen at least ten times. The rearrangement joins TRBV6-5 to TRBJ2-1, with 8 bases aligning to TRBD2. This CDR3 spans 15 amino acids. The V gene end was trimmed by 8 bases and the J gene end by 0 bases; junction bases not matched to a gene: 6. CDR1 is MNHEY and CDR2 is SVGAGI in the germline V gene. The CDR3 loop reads CASGVGGGSYNEQFF. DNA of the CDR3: TGTGCCAGCGGGGTCGGGGGGGGCTCCTACAATGAGCAGTTCTTC.

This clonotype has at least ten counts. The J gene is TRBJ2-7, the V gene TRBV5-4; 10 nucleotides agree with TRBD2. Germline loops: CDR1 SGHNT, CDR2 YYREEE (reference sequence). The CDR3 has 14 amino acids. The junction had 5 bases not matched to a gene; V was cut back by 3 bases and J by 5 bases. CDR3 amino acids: CASSSSGGANEQYF. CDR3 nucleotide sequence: TGTGCCAGCAGCTCCAGCGGGGGGGCCAACGAGCAGTACTTC.

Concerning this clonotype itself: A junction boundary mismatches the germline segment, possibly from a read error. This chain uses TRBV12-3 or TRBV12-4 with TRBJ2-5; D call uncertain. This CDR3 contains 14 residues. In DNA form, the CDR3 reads TGTGCCAGCAGTTTAGAACGGGCGGAAGAGACCCGGTACTTC. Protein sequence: CASSLERAEETRYF.

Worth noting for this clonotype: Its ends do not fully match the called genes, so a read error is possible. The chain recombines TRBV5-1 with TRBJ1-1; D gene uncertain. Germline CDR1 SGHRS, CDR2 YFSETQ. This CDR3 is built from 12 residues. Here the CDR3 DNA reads TGTGCCAGCAGCTTTGGCGACAATGAAGTTTTCTTT. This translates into CASSFGDNEVFF.

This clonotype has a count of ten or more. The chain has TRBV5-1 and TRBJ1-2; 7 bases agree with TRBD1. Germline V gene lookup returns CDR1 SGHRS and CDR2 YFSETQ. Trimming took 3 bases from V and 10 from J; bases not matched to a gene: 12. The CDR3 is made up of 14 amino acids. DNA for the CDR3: TGCGCCAGCAGCTCTACAGGGGCGTCGGTCTTCTACACCTTC. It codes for CASSSTGASVFYTF. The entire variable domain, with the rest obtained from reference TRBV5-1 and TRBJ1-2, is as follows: KAGVTQTPRYLIKTRGQQVTLSCSPISGHRSVSWYQQTPGQGLQFLFEYFSETQRNKGNFPGRFSGRQFSNSRSEMNVSTLELGDSALYLCASSSTGASVFYTFGSGTRLTVV.

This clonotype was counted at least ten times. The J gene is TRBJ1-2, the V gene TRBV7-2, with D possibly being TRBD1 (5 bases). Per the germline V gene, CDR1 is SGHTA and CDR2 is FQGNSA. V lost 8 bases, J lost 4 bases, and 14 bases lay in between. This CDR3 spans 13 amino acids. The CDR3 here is CASGVQGSYGYTF. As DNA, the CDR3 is TGTGCCAGCGGCGTTCAGGGTTCCTATGGCTACACCTTC.

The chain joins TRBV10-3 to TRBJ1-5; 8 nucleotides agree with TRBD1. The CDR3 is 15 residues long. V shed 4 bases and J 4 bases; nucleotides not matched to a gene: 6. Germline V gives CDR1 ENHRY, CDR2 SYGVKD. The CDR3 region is CAISANGQGNQPQHF. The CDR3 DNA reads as TGTGCCATCAGTGCGAACGGACAGGGAAATCAGCCCCAGCATTTT.

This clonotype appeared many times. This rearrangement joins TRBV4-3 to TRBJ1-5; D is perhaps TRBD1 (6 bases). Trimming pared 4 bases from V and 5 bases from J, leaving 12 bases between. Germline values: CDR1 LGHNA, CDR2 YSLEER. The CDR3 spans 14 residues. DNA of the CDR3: TGCGCCAGCAGCCCCAGGACAGACGATCAGCCCCAGCATTTT. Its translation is CASSPRTDDQPQHF.

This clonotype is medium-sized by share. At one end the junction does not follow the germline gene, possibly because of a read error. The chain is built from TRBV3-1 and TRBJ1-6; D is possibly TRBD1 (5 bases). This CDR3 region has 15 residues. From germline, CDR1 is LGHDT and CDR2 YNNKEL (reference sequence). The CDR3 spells CASSPRGSFNSPLHF. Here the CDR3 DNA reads TGTGCCAGCAGCCCGAGGGGCTCCTTTAATTCACCCCTCCACTTT.

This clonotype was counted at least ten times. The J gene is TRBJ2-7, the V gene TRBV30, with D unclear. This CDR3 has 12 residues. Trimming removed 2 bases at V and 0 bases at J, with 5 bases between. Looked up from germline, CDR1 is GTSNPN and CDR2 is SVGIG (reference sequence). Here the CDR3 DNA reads TGTGCCTGGAGTCCAGGCTCCTACGAGCAGTACTTC. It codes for CAWSPGSYEQYF. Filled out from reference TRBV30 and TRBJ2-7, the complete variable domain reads SQTIHQWPATLVQPVGSPLSLECTVEGTSNPNLYWYRQAAGRGLQLLFYSVGIGQISSEVPQNLSASRPQDRQFILSSKKLLLSDSGFYLCAWSPGSYEQYFGPGTRLTVT.

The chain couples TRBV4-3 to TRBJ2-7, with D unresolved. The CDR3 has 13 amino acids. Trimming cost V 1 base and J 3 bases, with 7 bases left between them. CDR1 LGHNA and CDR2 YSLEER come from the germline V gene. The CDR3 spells CASSQVVYYEQYF. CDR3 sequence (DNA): TGCGCCAGCAGCCAAGTCGTCTACTACGAGCAGTACTTC.

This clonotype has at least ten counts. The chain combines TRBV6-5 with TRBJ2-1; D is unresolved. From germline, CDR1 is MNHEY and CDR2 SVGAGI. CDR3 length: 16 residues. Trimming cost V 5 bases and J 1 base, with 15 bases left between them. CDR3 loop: CASSTRVRLSYNEQFF. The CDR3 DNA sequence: TGTGCCAGCAGTACCCGAGTACGACTTTCCTACAATGAGCAGTTCTTC.